The clone carrying this T cell receptor beta chain was observed many times. This specimen belongs to a study of T-cell reconstitution after alpha-beta-depleted transplantation in children. Germline CDR1 is LNHNV and CDR2 is YYDKDF (reference sequence). V lost 2 bases and J lost 1, with 4 bases in between. The CDR3 covers 13 residues. Using unique molecular identifiers, the investigators prepared the TCRbeta library. One entry per CDR3 protein results from TCRdb running MiXCR on the PCR reads. The sample includes 600,000 to 700,000 distinct CDR3 sequences, roughly 15% of them seen just once. This TCR came from a human donor who donated a stem cell graft to a child with acute myeloid leukemia. This material consisted of PBMCs from the stem cell graft donor, taken from the stem cell graft. V and J are TRBV15 and TRBJ2-3; D is undetermined. The DNA for the CDR3 is TGTGCCACCAGCAGAAAGCGCACAGATACGCAGTATTTT. It is translated as CATSRKRTDTQYF.